The rows below give T cell receptor beta chains drawn from one sample of a study. TCRdb fed the RT-PCR reads into MiXCR, producing one record per CDR3 protein. The data show fewer than 800,000 distinct CDR3 sequences, approximately 15% seen once. Sequencing was carried out using memory CD4+ T cells from blood. All receptors come from a female donor in good health, serving as a healthy control. Both conserved end residues are trimmed from each CDR3. Each record gives: V gene, CDR3 length, J gene, CDR3 protein.

>TRBV28|14|TRBJ2-7
ASTSGGTSGIDEQY
>TRBV9|12|TRBJ1-2
ASSVQSGLYGYT
>TRBV9|14|TRBJ2-1
ASSVGTDRWVNEQF
>TRBV19|12|TRBJ1-4
ASSTGTGGEKLF
>TRBV4-3|13|TRBJ2-1
ASSQEKSSYNEQF
>TRBV6-2/TRBV6-3|16|TRBJ1-1
ASSYRTGSRPENTEAF
>TRBV20-1|14|TRBJ2-1
SARVAGGRLYNEQF
>TRBV3-1|13|TRBJ2-6
ASSPMASGANVLT
>TRBV12-3/TRBV12-4|14|TRBJ1-6
ASSFWDGRYNSPLH
>TRBV20-1|14|TRBJ2-3
SAPATTGGLTDTQY
>TRBV24-1|12|TRBJ1-5
ATSSDRDTQPQH
>TRBV20-1|13|TRBJ2-2
SASAGGGDTGELF
>TRBV7-2|11|TRBJ1-2
ASSPQGAQGYT
>TRBV12-3/TRBV12-4|10|TRBJ2-1
ASSFYANEQF
>TRBV6-6|17|TRBJ2-5
ASSDRGTSGTVLGETQY
>TRBV7-9|14|TRBJ2-3
ASSLGYSGSTDTQY
>TRBV5-1|15|TRBJ1-6
ASSLGPGQGMTSPLH
>TRBV12-3/TRBV12-4|16|TRBJ2-2
ASSLFLGQTFNTGELF
>TRBV5-1|13|TRBJ2-5
ASSPARDAQETQY
>TRBV3-1|16|TRBJ2-2
ASSQWAGGTRNTGELF
>TRBV20-1|13|TRBJ2-1
SALLRDRDHNEQF
>TRBV3-1|15|TRBJ2-7
ASSQGRTSGSSYEQY
>TRBV20-1|14|TRBJ1-6
SAGNLGGSYNSPLH
>TRBV6-6|11|TRBJ1-1
ASRNNLDTEAF
>TRBV20-1|14|TRBJ1-2
SARDPLGTGDYGYT
>TRBV2|13|TRBJ2-1
ASSETTSSYNEQF
>TRBV7-2|11|TRBJ1-1
ASSFAKNTESF
>TRBV7-2|12|TRBJ2-1
ASSSTGTGDGQF
>TRBV6-2/TRBV6-3|17|TRBJ2-1
ASNHLGPGAGPKKNEQF
>TRBV25-1|12|TRBJ1-5
ASSEGQPNQPQH
>TRBV7-9|13|TRBJ2-2
ASSWGGGETGELF
>TRBV7-8|16|TRBJ1-6
ASSLFSTGQFYNSPLH
>TRBV4-2|12|TRBJ1-2
ASSRETGMYGYT
>TRBV5-1|12|TRBJ1-2
ASSLASGDYGYT
>TRBV27|12|TRBJ2-7
ASSTPGPPYEQY
>TRBV5-1|10|TRBJ2-1
ASSFTGTEQF
>TRBV27|12|TRBJ2-2
ASSLSTGRGELF
>TRBV29-1|12|TRBJ1-4
SATKDRGGRKLF
>TRBV24-1|13|TRBJ2-1
ATSDRSGRVNEQF
>TRBV6-1|10|TRBJ2-5
ASSEQQETQY
>TRBV5-1|13|TRBJ2-5
ASSLERGFKETQY
>TRBV7-3|10|TRBJ1-2
ASSPGASGYT
>TRBV6-4|11|TRBJ1-1
ASRITENTEAF
>TRBV9|11|TRBJ2-7
ASSAGTQNEQY
>TRBV24-1|13|TRBJ2-3
ATSDFPLLSDTQY
>TRBV11-2|14|TRBJ2-3
ASSLGSGRVADTQY
>TRBV12-3/TRBV12-4|12|TRBJ1-2
ASTLGGGGYGYT
>TRBV3-1|13|TRBJ2-3
ASSQRSGITDTQY
>TRBV19|14|TRBJ1-4
ASRPGGSGRHEKLF
>TRBV5-1|14|TRBJ2-1
ASSLEGGRALGKQF
>TRBV5-1|13|TRBJ2-1
ASSLSGQGDGEQF
>TRBV24-1|10|TRBJ2-5
ATSDPGETQY
>TRBV20-1|12|TRBJ2-3
SAREAGGPDTQY
>TRBV15|14|TRBJ1-1
ATSHGQGVVNTEAF
>TRBV20-1|14|TRBJ2-5
SARGLAGGLQETQY